A single sample is the source of the 27 T cell receptor beta chains below, sequenced in a study of blood T cells in healthy people across ages. For the second PCR, which ran for roughly 6 to 12 cycles, a sample-barcoded 5' primer and a J-beta primer mix were used. TCRdb redid the calling of the 5' RACE reads with MiXCR, one entry per CDR3 protein. The sample has hundreds of thousands of distinct CDR3 sequences, 58% seen once. The sequencing sample was made of blood. The receptors derive from a man younger than 45 in good health.

The chain carries TRBV4-3 and TRBJ2-7; D call uncertain. There are 16 residues in the CDR3. Germline values: CDR1 LGHNA, CDR2 YSLEER. Trimming took off 1 base at V and 2 bases at J, with 15 bases between the two ends. For the CDR3, the DNA is TGCGCCAGCAGCCAAGTGGGATCACCCCAAACCTACGAGCAGTACTTC. Protein: CASSQVGSPQTYEQYF.

CDR3 in amino acids: CASSLGGSGSYNSPLHF. CDR3 coding DNA: TGTGCCAGCAGTTTGGGAGGGTCTGGCTCCTATAATTCACCCCTCCACTTT. This rearrangement joins TRBV12-3 or TRBV12-4 to TRBJ1-6, with no clear D. The CDR3 loop spans 17 amino acids. V was shortened by 3 bases and J by 0 bases, with 12 bases between the two germline ends.

The gene calls are TRBV20-1 and TRBJ1-1; TRBD1 aligns across 9 bases. V was clipped by 6 bases and J by 5 bases; unmatched bases: 7. The V gene's germline CDR1 is DFQATT and CDR2 SNEGSKA (reference sequence). This CDR3 contains 13 residues. CDR3 amino acids: CSAQKTGGTEAFF. In nucleotides, the CDR3 is TGCAGTGCCCAAAAGACAGGGGGGACTGAAGCTTTCTTT.

The chain combines TRBV28 with TRBJ1-1; D is uncertain. Germline values: CDR1 MDHEN, CDR2 SYDVKM. Trimming left V 6 bases short and J 1 base short, with 6 bases between. The CDR3 has 12 residues. CDR3 in DNA: TGTGCCAGCAGATCCAAGAACACTGAAGCTTTCTTT. As protein: CASRSKNTEAFF.

V gene TRBV27 combines with J gene TRBJ2-7; D might be TRBD1 (6 bases). The CDR3 covers 14 residues. V gave up 7 bases and J gave up 3 bases, with 16 bases separating them. From germline, CDR1 is MNHEY and CDR2 SMNVEV (reference sequence). The CDR3 sequence: CASKREEGGYEQYF. For the CDR3, the DNA is TGTGCCAGCAAACGAGAGGAAGGGGGCTACGAGCAGTACTTC.

The rearrangement joins TRBV30 to TRBJ1-4; no definite D call. Trimming cost V 2 bases and J 5 bases, with 12 bases left between them. The CDR3 covers 14 residues. Germline assignment: CDR1 GTSNPN and CDR2 SVGIG (reference sequence). CDR3 bases: TGTGCCTGGAGTAAAAGGATAGCGAATGAAAAACTGTTTTTT. Its translation: CAWSKRIANEKLFF.

This clonotype was picked up one time. The chain recombines TRBV29-1 with TRBJ2-5; D may be TRBD2 (5 bases). With the DNA end fitting TRBJ2-7 better, the J assignment may be wrong. Germline CDR1 SQVTM, CDR2 ANQGSEA. The CDR3 loop spans 14 amino acids. As DNA, the CDR3 is TGCAGCGTATTCTCTGGGCCCGACTATTACGAGCAGTACTTC. Its protein is CSVFSGPDYYEQYF.

The CDR3 here is CASSSLAGGQQEQYF. CDR3 DNA sequence: TGTGCCAGCAGTTCGCTAGCGGGAGGGCAACAGGAGCAGTACTTC. The chain couples TRBV28 to TRBJ2-1, with 12 bases aligning to TRBD2. The DNA end favors TRBJ2-7, so the J call may be wrong. This CDR3 comprises 15 residues. CDR1 MDHEN and CDR2 SYDVKM come from the germline V gene.

The table lists this clonotype with a few counts. CDR3 DNA: TGCGCCAGCAGCCAAGACCCCTATGGCCGAGGAGAGCAGTACTTC. Protein: CASSQDPYGRGEQYF. The V and J genes are TRBV4-1 and TRBJ2-4; D gene ambiguous. Germline loops: CDR1 MGHRA, CDR2 YSYEKL. Trimming removed 0 bases at V and 13 bases at J, with 19 bases between. The CDR3 loop spans 15 amino acids.

This clonotype was observed a few times. The chain couples TRBV20-1 to TRBJ2-4, with D possibly matching TRBD2 (5 bases). The length of the CDR3 is 12 residues. Trimming cost V 5 bases and J 6 bases, with 11 bases left between them. Per germline, CDR1 DFQATT and CDR2 SNEGSKA (reference sequence). The CDR3 region is CSAPSGRNIQYF. Here the CDR3 DNA reads TGCAGTGCTCCCTCGGGGAGAAACATTCAGTACTTC.

The rearrangement links TRBV29-1 to TRBJ2-7; 8 positions match TRBD1. The CDR3 spans 14 residues. V trimming: 2 bases; J trimming: 4 bases; junction bases outside the gene matches: 7. Germline V CDR1 and CDR2: SQVTM, ANQGSEA. The CDR3 DNA follows: TGCAGCGTTGAAAGTCGAGACAGGGGTTACGAGCAGTACTTC. It encodes CSVESRDRGYEQYF.

This clonotype occurred once. The rearrangement uses TRBV7-9 and TRBJ1-2; D is possibly TRBD1 (5 bases). The CDR3 loop spans 11 amino acids. V lost 3 bases and J 12 bases, leaving 11 bases between the germline ends. Germline loops: CDR1 SEHNR, CDR2 FQNEAQ (reference sequence). CDR3 residues: CASSFGTGDTF. The CDR3 DNA sequence: TGTGCCAGCAGCTTTGGGACCGGGGACACCTTC.

This rearrangement joins TRBV5-1 to TRBJ2-1; D remains ambiguous. The better agreement between TRBJ2-7 and the DNA end casts doubt on the J call. In germline, CDR1 is SGHRS, CDR2 YFSETQ. The CDR3 has 15 residues. The CDR3 spells CASSPAQVSYNEQYF. The DNA for the CDR3 is TGCGCCAGCAGCCCCGCTCAGGTCTCCTACAATGAGCAGTACTTC.

This chain connects TRBV10-2 to TRBJ1-2; no definite D call. Looked up from germline, CDR1 is WSHSY and CDR2 is SAAADI. Trimming pared 8 bases from V and 1 base from J, leaving 14 bases between. This CDR3 is built from 14 residues. Written as DNA, the CDR3 is TGCGCCAGCGCGCCAGACGGGCTTAACTATGGCTACACCTTC. It specifies CASAPDGLNYGYTF.

V and J are TRBV12-3 or TRBV12-4 and TRBJ2-5, with D unclear. The CDR3 covers 14 residues. Trimming cost V 6 bases and J 1 base, with 12 bases left between them. The CDR3 is CASSFGRTQETQYF. CDR3 coding DNA: TGTGCCAGCAGCTTCGGACGTACCCAAGAGACCCAGTACTTC.

This clonotype turned up a few times. The rearrangement links TRBV29-1 to TRBJ1-2, with D perhaps TRBD1 (5 bases). The CDR3 is 12 residues long. V gave up 6 bases and J gave up 5 bases, with 13 bases separating them. Germline loops: CDR1 SQVTM, CDR2 ANQGSEA. The CDR3 protein is CSVPLGGYGYTF. The CDR3 nucleotides are TGCAGCGTCCCCCTGGGGGGGTATGGCTACACCTTC.

The chain couples TRBV9 to TRBJ1-2; unclear D gene. CDR1 SGDLS and CDR2 YYNGEE come from the germline V gene. V lost 0 bases and J 0 bases, leaving 3 bases between the germline ends. This CDR3 comprises 13 residues. CDR3 in amino acids: CASSVESNYGYTF. The CDR3 DNA sequence: TGTGCCAGCAGCGTAGAATCTAACTATGGCTACACCTTC.

The V and J genes are TRBV6-1 and TRBJ2-7; the D gene is possibly TRBD2 (6 bases). CDR1 and CDR2 (germline): MNHNS, SASEGT. Trimming left V 1 base short and J 6 bases short, with 13 bases between. There are 14 residues in the CDR3. The CDR3 here is CASSEGGGVLEQYF. CDR3 DNA: TGTGCCAGCAGTGAAGGGGGCGGGGTCCTCGAGCAGTACTTC.

CDR3 coding DNA: TGTGCCACGGCCCCTAGCGGGATGGTGGCTAATGAGCAGTTCTTC. Its protein is CATAPSGMVANEQFF. The chain combines TRBV12-3 or TRBV12-4 with TRBJ2-1, with TRBD2 matching 9 bases. CDR3 length equals 15 residues. J lost 7 bases, V lost 10 bases, and 14 bases had no gene match.

The chain recombines TRBV29-1 with TRBJ2-7; TRBD2 matches at 9 bases. The CDR3 covers 14 residues. V was pared by 5 bases and J by 7 bases, with 12 bases of the junction left unmatched. CDR1 and CDR2 from the germline V gene are SQVTM and ANQGSEA. Written as DNA, the CDR3 is TGCAGCGTTATCCCGCTGGCGGGAGGGAGTGAGCAGTACTTC. Protein sequence: CSVIPLAGGSEQYF.

A remark on this clonotype: The germline gene is not matched at one end of the junction; a read error may be the cause. J is TRBJ2-5 and V is TRBV7-9, with 7 bases identical to TRBD2. The CDR3 totals 13 residues. Per the germline V gene, CDR1 is SEHNR and CDR2 is FQNEAQ (reference sequence). The DNA for the CDR3 is TGTGCCGGCAGCCCCGGGGGGAGGAATGAGCAGTACTTC. Translation gives CAGSPGGRNEQYF.

The gene calls are TRBV28 and TRBJ2-7; TRBD2 agrees at 11 bases. Germline V lookup: CDR1 MDHEN, CDR2 SYDVKM. The length of the CDR3 is 15 residues. The J segment lost 4 bases and the V segment lost 5 bases, leaving 7 bases of the junction unmatched. CDR3 sequence (DNA): TGTGCCAGCAGTAGATCGACTAGCGGGAAATACGAGCAGTACTTC. Translating gives CASSRSTSGKYEQYF.

This chain uses TRBV7-2 with TRBJ2-1; 7 bases are a match to TRBD2. Per germline, CDR1 SGHTA and CDR2 FQGNSA. V lost 6 bases to trimming and J lost 6 bases; unmatched junction nucleotides: 8. The CDR3 length is 14 residues. DNA of the CDR3: TGTGCCAGCAGGACTAGCATCTATATCAATGAGCAGTTCTTC. Translating it yields CASRTSIYINEQFF.

The chain employs TRBV4-1 and TRBJ2-1; D is unclear. The V end lost 3 bases, the J end lost 6 bases, and 15 bases lay between the germline ends. The CDR3 has 15 amino acids. Looked up from germline, CDR1 is MGHRA and CDR2 is YSYEKL. Here the CDR3 DNA reads TGCGCCAGCAGCCACGCAGCTTTTACTGCCAATGAGCAGTTCTTC. This translates into CASSHAAFTANEQFF.

V and J are TRBV6-1 and TRBJ1-2; 7 bases are a match to TRBD1. J gave up 4 bases and V 6 bases, and 20 bases lay outside the gene matches. Germline CDR1 MNHNS, CDR2 SASEGT. There are 18 residues in the CDR3. CDR3 sequence (DNA): TGTGCCAGCAGCCTATCCCTCATGACAGGGACGGTCGGCTATGGCTACACCTTC. This translates into CASSLSLMTGTVGYGYTF.

Regarding this clonotype: At one boundary the junction diverges from the germline segment, which might be a read error. The V and J genes are TRBV6-6 and TRBJ1-2, with D possibly matching TRBD1 (6 bases). CDR1 is MNHNY, CDR2 SVGAGI, per germline (reference sequence). The CDR3 is made up of 15 amino acids. The CDR3 loop reads CASSYRDLRGDGYTF. The CDR3 nucleotides are TGCGCCAGCAGTTACAGGGACCTCCGAGGCGATGGCTACACCTTC.

V is TRBV9 and J is TRBJ2-1, with a tentative D call TRBD1 (6 bases). Germline V gene sequence: CDR1 SGDLS, CDR2 YYNGEE. V dropped 0 bases and J dropped 4 bases, with 20 bases sitting between them. CDR3 length: 18 residues. The CDR3 bases are TGTGCCAGCAGCGTAGATCTGTTCGGGGACAAATCTTACAATGAGCAGTTCTTC. Its protein product is CASSVDLFGDKSYNEQFF.